This passage covers 32 T cell receptor beta chains from one sample sequenced in a study of cytomegalovirus exposure and HLA in healthy donors. PCR used 60 Vbeta primers and 13 Jbeta primers. Sequenced by immunoSEQ multiplex PCR; TCRdb stores in-frame clones only, minus some. This table lists roughly 53,000 clones. Source material: PBMCs. The receptors here all came from a man aged 18 to 29 in good health and CMV-seropositive.

This rearrangement joins TRBV7-9 to TRBJ2-5; a possible D gene is TRBD2 (5 bases). CDR1 is SEHNR, CDR2 FQNEAQ, per germline (reference sequence). This CDR3 has 11 amino acids. Trimming shortened V by 8 bases and J by 8 bases, and 12 bases separated the two germline ends. In DNA, the CDR3 is TGTGCCAGCGTGGAGACGGGAACCCAGTACTTC. It codes for CASVETGTQYF.

The rearrangement uses TRBV19 and TRBJ1-5, with D unresolved. Germline V CDR1 and CDR2: LNHDA, SQIVND (reference sequence). The ends were cut back, 0 bases at V and 6 bases at J, with 15 bases in the middle. The CDR3 contains 16 residues. This chain's CDR3 is CASSIDGGSPAQPQHF. The CDR3 coding sequence is TGTGCCAGTAGTATAGATGGCGGGTCCCCCGCTCAGCCCCAGCATTTT.

V and J are TRBV27 and TRBJ1-1; D not resolved. Looked up from germline, CDR1 is MNHEY and CDR2 is SMNVEV (reference sequence). Trimming shortened V by 6 bases and J by 6 bases, and 8 bases separated the two germline ends. CDR3 length equals 11 residues. The CDR3 here is CASRRGPEAFF. In nucleotides, the CDR3 is TGTGCCAGCAGAAGAGGGCCTGAAGCTTTCTTT.

The chain combines TRBV6-1 with TRBJ1-2; D unresolved. The V gene's germline CDR1 is MNHNS and CDR2 SASEGT. Trimming removed 6 bases at V and 5 bases at J, with 16 bases between. CDR3 length: 14 amino acids. The CDR3 is CASSLSPLSYGYTF. The CDR3, as DNA: TGTGCCAGCAGCCTCAGTCCGCTCTCTTATGGCTACACCTTC.

The V gene is TRBV9, the J gene TRBJ2-7; the D gene is possibly TRBD2 (5 bases). CDR1 SGDLS and CDR2 YYNGEE come from the germline V gene. The V end lost 0 bases, the J end lost 7 bases, and 11 bases lay between the germline ends. The length of the CDR3 is 13 residues. CDR3 nucleotides: TGTGCCAGCAGCGTAGATGGGAGCCGGGAGCAGTACTTC. Encoded protein: CASSVDGSREQYF.

V and J are TRBV5-4 and TRBJ2-5; 9 bases are a match to TRBD2. Germline V lookup: CDR1 SGHNT, CDR2 YYREEE (reference sequence). V gave up 4 bases and J gave up 2 bases; unmatched junction bases: 6. The CDR3 is 15 residues long. The CDR3 sequence is CASSKAGGGQETQYF. CDR3 in DNA: TGTGCCAGCAGCAAAGCGGGAGGCGGACAAGAGACCCAGTACTTC. The full variable domain, rest sourced from reference TRBV5-4 and TRBJ2-5, is ETGVTQSPTHLIKTRGQQVTLRCSSQSGHNTVSWYQQALGQGPQFIFQYYREEENGRGNFPPRFSGLQFPNYSSELNVNALELDDSALYLCASSKAGGGQETQYFGPGTRLLVL.

The CDR3 region is CASSTQTGDEQYF. The CDR3 nucleotides are TGTGCCAGTAGTACGCAGACAGGGGACGAGCAGTACTTC. The chain combines TRBV19 with TRBJ2-7; 8 bases map to TRBD1. The CDR3 sequence is 13 residues long. J was trimmed by 5 bases and V by 4 bases; bases with no gene match: 4. Germline loops: CDR1 LNHDA, CDR2 SQIVND (reference sequence).

DNA of the CDR3: TGTGCCAGCAGCTTTAGCACTAGCGGGGGGAATGAGCAGTTCTTC. This encodes CASSFSTSGGNEQFF. This chain uses TRBV7-3 with TRBJ2-1; TRBD2 aligns across 12 bases. After removal of 3 bases from V and 7 bases from J, the junction contained 4 bases not matched to a gene. CDR1 is SGHTA and CDR2 is FQGTGA in the germline V gene. The CDR3 runs 15 residues.

V and J are TRBV19 and TRBJ1-2; 7 bases agree with TRBD1. Germline values: CDR1 LNHDA, CDR2 SQIVND (reference sequence). The V and J ends lost 10 bases and 4 bases, in that order; junction bases with no gene match: 9. The CDR3 covers 13 residues. CDR3 in DNA: TGTGCCATATACAGGGGATTACTCTATGGCTACACCTTC. This sequence encodes CAIYRGLLYGYTF. Drawing the rest from reference TRBV19 and TRBJ1-2, the complete variable domain is DGGITQSPKYLFRKEGQNVTLSCEQNLNHDAMYWYRQDPGQGLRLIYYSQIVNDFQKGDIAEGYSVSREKKESFPLTVTSAQKNPTAFYLCAIYRGLLYGYTFGSGTRLTVV.

The chain employs TRBV9 and TRBJ1-3; D is unresolved. The germline V gene encodes CDR1 SGDLS and CDR2 YYNGEE. V was shortened by 0 bases and J by 0 bases, with 10 bases between the two germline ends. The CDR3 extends over 16 amino acids. CDR3 residues: CASSVGEAYSGNTIYF. CDR3 nucleotide sequence: TGTGCCAGCAGCGTAGGGGAGGCATACTCTGGAAACACCATATATTTT.

The rearrangement links TRBV18 to TRBJ2-2; maybe TRBD2 (5 bases). The CDR3 sequence is 14 residues long. Germline V gene data show CDR1 as KGHSH and CDR2 as LQKENI. Between the trimmed V and J ends, which lost 4 bases and 3 bases, there was a span of 9 bases. The CDR3 protein is CASSLPGDTGELFF. Written as DNA, the CDR3 is TGTGCCAGCTCACTCCCCGGGGACACCGGGGAGCTGTTTTTT. The variable domain in full, completed from reference TRBV18 and TRBJ2-2, reads NAGVMQNPRHLVRRRGQEARLRCSPMKGHSHVYWYRQLPEEGLKFMVYLQKENIIDESGMPKERFSAEFPKEGPSILRIQQVVRGDSAAYFCASSLPGDTGELFFGEGSRLTVL.

This chain links TRBV6-1 with TRBJ2-2; tentative D call: TRBD1 (5 bases). Germline V gene lookup returns CDR1 MNHNS and CDR2 SASEGT. The CDR3 covers 14 residues. Trimming left V 4 bases short and J 3 bases short, with 9 bases between. The DNA for the CDR3 is TGTGCCAGCAGTGTGGCCAGGGACACCGGGGAGCTGTTTTTT. It is translated as CASSVARDTGELFF.

The chain carries TRBV5-1 and TRBJ2-1; D ambiguous. The CDR3 has 13 amino acids. From germline, CDR1 is SGHRS and CDR2 YFSETQ. V was shortened by 2 bases and J by 4 bases, with 7 bases between the two germline ends. CDR3 in amino acids: CASSFSEYNEQFF. CDR3 nucleotides: TGCGCCAGCAGCTTCAGCGAATACAATGAGCAGTTCTTC.

This chain links TRBV10-3 with TRBJ2-3; 10 bases fit TRBD2. In germline, CDR1 is ENHRY, CDR2 SYGVKD. The CDR3 sequence is 16 residues long. J lost 4 bases, V lost 4 bases, and 8 bases had no gene match. The CDR3 region has the DNA TGTGCCATCAGTGTTTCACTAGCGGGAACGGCAGATACGCAGTATTTT. Residues: CAISVSLAGTADTQYF.

The chain combines TRBV12-5 with TRBJ1-1, with D possibly being TRBD1 (6 bases). V lost 0 bases to trimming and J lost 1 base, with 15 bases between them. The CDR3 contains 17 residues. The V gene's germline CDR1 is LGHNT and CDR2 FRNRAP. CDR3: CASGLVGGGYRNTEAFF. CDR3 coding DNA: TGTGCTAGTGGTTTGGTAGGGGGGGGTTACCGGAACACTGAAGCTTTCTTT.

In DNA form, the CDR3 reads TGTGCCAGCAGTTACGAGTCGGGGTCAGGAAACACCATATATTTT. Translated, it gives CASSYESGSGNTIYF. The V gene is TRBV6-5, the J gene TRBJ1-3; no clear D. The CDR3 sequence is 15 residues long. V was shortened by 2 bases and J by 4 bases, with 12 bases between the two germline ends. Germline V CDR1 and CDR2: MNHEY, SVGAGI.

The gene calls are TRBV21-1 and TRBJ2-6; the table's D call TRBD1 went unverified against the DNA. TRBV21-1 is labeled a pseudogene. The CDR3 has 18 amino acids. The CDR3 spells CASPPARDRRSGANVLTF. CDR3 coding DNA: TGTGCCAGCCCCCCTGCGCGGGACAGGAGGTCTGGGGCCAACGTCCTGACTTTC.

The rearrangement uses TRBV2 and TRBJ2-5, with TRBD1 as a possible D gene (8 bases). Matching the DNA end better, TRBJ2-7 makes the J call doubtful. This CDR3 has 15 residues. Germline values: CDR1 SNHLY, CDR2 FYNNEI. The CDR3 here is CASTGGETGGYEQYF. Here the CDR3 DNA reads TGTGCCAGCACAGGGGGCGAAACGGGGGGCTACGAGCAGTACTTC.

The rearrangement links TRBV18 to TRBJ1-3; 10 nucleotides agree with TRBD1. Trimming cost V 3 bases and J 2 bases; bases outside gene matches: 4. This CDR3 is 16 amino acids long. The V gene's germline CDR1 is KGHSH and CDR2 LQKENI. The DNA of the CDR3 is TGTGCCAGCTCACCTCGCGACAGGGGGCCTGGAAACACCATATATTTT. It yields the protein CASSPRDRGPGNTIYF.

The chain uses TRBV6-1 and TRBJ1-2; the D is unclear. The germline V gene has CDR1 MNHNS and CDR2 SASEGT. The germline V and J ends were trimmed by 1 base and 4 bases, with 16 bases remaining between them. This CDR3 is built from 16 residues. The CDR3 coding sequence is TGTGCCAGCAGTGAAGTGTATTGGGAGAGGCTCTATGGCTACACCTTC. As protein: CASSEVYWERLYGYTF.

The chain carries TRBV19 and TRBJ2-7, with a possible D match to TRBD2 (5 bases). V gave up 1 base and J gave up 6 bases, with 16 bases separating them. This CDR3 comprises 15 residues. CDR1 and CDR2 from the germline V gene are LNHDA and SQIVND (reference sequence). The CDR3 region has the DNA TGTGCCAGTAGTATAGGAGGATTTGATGGGAGCGAGCAGTACTTC. Translating gives CASSIGGFDGSEQYF.

Here the CDR3 reads CAWTFSGSTDTQYF. CDR3 sequence (DNA): TGTGCCTGGACTTTTAGCGGGAGCACAGATACGCAGTATTTT. The gene calls are TRBV30 and TRBJ2-3, with 7 bases identical to TRBD2. The CDR3 contains 14 residues. V lost 4 bases and J lost 0; bases outside the gene matches: 4. Germline V gene data show CDR1 as GTSNPN and CDR2 as SVGIG (reference sequence).

The rearrangement links TRBV30 to TRBJ2-7; a possible D gene is TRBD1 (6 bases). The CDR3 covers 14 residues. Germline V gives CDR1 GTSNPN, CDR2 SVGIG (reference sequence). V dropped 4 bases and J dropped 4 bases, with 17 bases sitting between them. The CDR3 bases are TGTGCCTGGATGGATGACAGGTTTGGGTACGAGCAGTACTTC. It encodes CAWMDDRFGYEQYF.

The V and J genes are TRBV5-1 and TRBJ2-1, with 7 bases matching TRBD2. From germline, CDR1 is SGHRS and CDR2 YFSETQ. Germline trimming cut 4 bases from V and 8 bases from J; bases unmatched to any gene: 9. This CDR3 is 14 amino acids long. The CDR3 protein is CASSLADRGDEQFF. CDR3 nucleotides: TGCGCCAGCAGCCTAGCGGATAGGGGCGATGAGCAGTTCTTC.

Notes on this clone: The final CDR3 position lacks the conserved phenylalanine or tryptophan, pointing to a likely read error. The V call is TRBV10-3, the J call TRBJ2-7, with D perhaps matching TRBD2 (6 bases). There are 14 residues in the CDR3. CDR1 and CDR2 from the germline V gene are ENHRY and SYGVKD. V dropped 2 bases and J dropped 2 bases, with 10 bases sitting between them. CDR3 bases: TGTGCCATCAGTGAGGGCGGGGCAACCTACGAGCAGTACTCC. It specifies CAISEGGATYEQYS.

The chain carries TRBV30 and TRBJ1-3, with 12 bases matching TRBD1. J was trimmed by 8 bases and V by 6 bases; bases with no gene match: 5. Germline assignment: CDR1 GTSNPN and CDR2 SVGIG (reference sequence). This CDR3 is built from 13 residues. CDR3 in amino acids: CACRDRGPYTIYF. The CDR3 DNA reads TGTGCCTGTCGGGACAGGGGGCCCTACACCATATATTTT.

CDR3 amino acids: CASSADSYSNQPQHF. Here the CDR3 DNA reads TGTGCCAGCAGCGCGGACAGCTATAGCAATCAGCCCCAGCATTTT. The rearrangement joins TRBV11-2 to TRBJ1-5, with D perhaps TRBD1 (6 bases). The germline V gene encodes CDR1 SGHAT and CDR2 FQNNGV. CDR3 length: 15 residues. V shed 5 bases and J shed 0 bases, with 11 bases lying between them.

The chain carries TRBV28 and TRBJ2-1, with TRBD2 matching 7 bases. In germline, CDR1 is MDHEN, CDR2 SYDVKM. CDR3 length: 14 amino acids. Losses at the gene ends were 4 bases for V and 4 bases for J; bases not matched to a gene: 4. The CDR3 coding sequence is TGTGCCAGCAGTTCCATACTAGCGTACAATGAGCAGTTCTTC. Protein: CASSSILAYNEQFF.

The chain uses TRBV4-2 and TRBJ1-4; maybe TRBD1 (5 bases). Looked up from germline, CDR1 is LGHNA and CDR2 is YNFKEQ. The CDR3 spans 16 residues. With 0 bases removed from V and 3 bases from J, the gap between germline ends came to 11 bases. The CDR3 region has the DNA TGTGCCAGCAGCCAAGAGGGGCCGAGCGCTAATGAAAAACTGTTTTTT. Amino acid sequence: CASSQEGPSANEKLFF.

This chain uses TRBV5-6 with TRBJ2-1, with 16 bases matching TRBD2. J gave up 7 bases and V 7 bases, and 17 bases lay outside the gene matches. Germline CDR1 is SGHDT and CDR2 is YYEEEE. CDR3 length: 19 amino acids. CDR3 nucleotides: TGTGCCAGCGGTCTACCCCGAGGGACTAGCGGGAGGGCCCGGAATGAGCAGTTCTTC. Amino acid sequence: CASGLPRGTSGRARNEQFF.

CDR3 nucleotides: TGCGCCAGCAGTGATGTGGGACTAGCGGCTATCACAGATACGCAGTATTTT. This encodes CASSDVGLAAITDTQYF. The chain uses TRBV10-1 and TRBJ2-3; 11 bases are a match to TRBD2. From germline, CDR1 is WNHNN and CDR2 SYGVQD (reference sequence). The CDR3 runs 17 residues. The trim removed 3 bases at V and 2 bases at J, leaving 7 bases unmatched.

This sequence joins TRBV6-5 and TRBJ2-5; tentative D call: TRBD2 (5 bases). Germline lookup yields CDR1 MNHEY and CDR2 SVGAGI. With 0 bases removed from V and 4 bases from J, the gap between germline ends came to 6 bases. This CDR3 contains 13 residues. CDR3 loop: CASSYSAGETQYF. The DNA of the CDR3 is TGTGCCAGCAGTTACTCTGCGGGAGAGACCCAGTACTTC.